This TCR beta chain comes out of a study of vaccination effects on CD4 cells after COVID-19 (dated by TCRdb to between 2021 and 2022). About the full investigation: Post-vaccine samples across the study were collected a median of 72 days after the second dose, with a range of 14 to 241. Cultures from other donors in the study were sequenced using the Oncomine TCR Beta short-read assay on an Illumina iSeq 100. SARS-CoV-2 spike-specific CD4+ TCR repertoires were compared before and after mRNA vaccination in COVID-19 convalescent patients and in infection-naive vaccine recipients. The full study included 10 COVID-19 convalescent patients and a few SARS-CoV-2-naive healthy vaccine recipients.

The germline V end is reduced by 4 bases and the J end by 5 bases; junction bases left unmatched: 11. The cysteine opens and the phenylalanine closes a CDR3 of 17 amino acids. The read is trimmed to its CDR3 DNA, 51 bases read in frame from base 1. Via the germline V gene (reference sequence), CDR1 is LGHDT and CDR2 YNNKEL. The investigation overall reported the following: Among healthy vaccine recipients, nearly all vaccine-induced clones were SARS-CoV-2 mono-reactive, and just 1 of 255 was cross-reactive with common cold coronaviruses. Both infection-induced and vaccine-induced clones contracted markedly at late post-vaccination timepoints, which is consistent with waning T cell responses. The study was limited by a small number of convalescent patients and lacked early post-infection timepoints.

Concerning this clone: No cognate antigen has been identified for it. Base qualities are not provided; no much larger clone lies one nucleotide away.

The method behind the library was the immunoSEQ multiplex PCR assay. DNA from the cultured, isolated CD4+ T cells was subjected to TCR beta CDR3 sequencing. The published analysis was carried out like this. Non-productive TCR sequences were discarded, and reads were trimmed to the CDR3 region, with only CDR3s of 7 or more amino acids retained. Antigen-specific clonotypes were identified with the MANAFEST web app by comparing expansion in peptide wells against reference cultures. To be called positive, a clone needed expansion at FDR<0.05 compared with the reference and with all other wells, an odds ratio greater than 5, and a frequency greater than 0.1% in two replicate wells. Cross-reactive clonotypes were defined as significantly expanded in SARS-CoV-2 spike wells and in at least one common cold coronavirus spike condition. Using the stringdist R package, CDR3 similarity was measured by Levenshtein distance, and unrooted trees were constructed with ape in R 3.6.1. TCRdb obtained this table from immuneACCESS and retained in-frame rearrangements with V and J assigned. These tables miss some clones; where compared with another copy, unresolved V genes account for less than half of the shortfall, and the remainder is unexplained. V, J and clone size are those of that table, while D and trimming were read from the DNA. This sample comprises 20,000 to 30,000 clones, roughly three quarters of them detected only once. The ten largest clones add up to 7% to 10% of the sample.

In the ViraFEST assay, PBMC were stimulated with viral peptide pools, and TCR sequencing was then used to find antigen-specific CD4+ T cell clonotypes based on their expansion. After 10 days of culture, CD4+ T cells were isolated with the EasySep CD4+ T cell isolation kit. Each participant got two doses of an mRNA SARS-CoV-2 vaccine, either BNT162b2 or mRNA-1273. None of the healthy vaccine recipients had a prior SARS-CoV-2 infection, which was confirmed by nucleocapsid antibody tests that came back negative both before and after vaccination. Some 2 million PBMC per well were cultured in IMDM with around 5% human AB serum, 10 IU/ml IL-2 and gentamicin, plus 10 ug/ml peptides. Half of the culture medium was replaced with fresh IL-2-containing medium on days 3 and 7. Unless noted otherwise, every peptide stimulation condition was grown in triplicate wells. Using Ficoll-Paque Plus gradient centrifugation, PBMC were separated from whole blood and then either used fresh or cryopreserved at -140C. Overlapping peptide pools spanned the spike proteins of SARS-CoV-2 and the common cold coronaviruses HCoV-NL63, HCoV-OC43 and HCoV-229E. Genomic DNA was extracted from cultured CD4+ T cells with the QIAamp micro DNA kit.

This receptor was taken from a human donor who received a COVID-19 vaccine. The chain employs TRBV3-1 (or the pseudogene TRBV3-2) and TRBJ2-5; 12 nucleotides in the junction match TRBD2. Sequencing was performed on CD4+ T cells from PBMCs cultured with SARS-CoV-2 spike peptides, taken after COVID-19 vaccination. According to the study, the label for this sample's cell subset or site signals: SARS-CoV-2 spike overlapping peptide pool stimulation. The nucleotides read TGTGCCAGCAGCCGAGGTCTAGCGGGGGGGCCGGGTGAGACCCAGTACTTC. The resulting protein is CASSRGLAGGPGETQYF.